This T cell receptor beta chain was found in a study of blood T cell repertoires in COVID-19. This clone was observed once. Germline CDR1 KGHSH, CDR2 LQKENI. Trimming removed 3 bases from V and 3 bases from J, with 14 bases in between. This CDR3 comprises 15 residues. The assay was immunoSEQ multiplex PCR, and TCRdb's table has in-frame clones only and misses some. The sample shows 250,000 to 350,000 clones, roughly 86% of them seen only once. The clonotype originates from a woman between 50 and 59 years old who had recovered from COVID-19. The specimen was peripheral blood. The chain links TRBV18 to TRBJ2-5; D possibly corresponds to TRBD1 (5 bases). The CDR3 sequence is CASSPRQGEEETQYF. DNA for the CDR3: TGTGCCAGCTCACCGAGGCAGGGCGAAGAAGAGACCCAGTACTTC.